This entry concerns a single T cell receptor (beta chain). Its specificity is unknown. This sample was taken from a study of cytomegalovirus exposure and HLA in healthy donors. Study-level results: Links to common viral pathogens appeared, in a later analysis, for several of the most significant clusters. Reportedly, cytomegalovirus status was diagnosed with high sensitivity and specificity.

This cohort consisted of healthy bone marrow donors. Trimming removed 3 bases from V and 6 bases from J, with 12 bases in between. Germline V gene lookup returns CDR1 SNHLY and CDR2 FYNNEI. CDR3 length: 14 amino acids. PCR was performed using 60 Vbeta and 13 Jbeta primers. Sequenced by immunoSEQ multiplex PCR; TCRdb stores in-frame clones only, minus some. The sample includes roughly 150,000 clones, about 70% of them seen just once. The chain uses TRBV2 and TRBJ1-3; D is perhaps TRBD1 (5 bases). This sequence originates from a man aged 60-69 years in good health and CMV-seronegative. The sample consisted of PBMCs. CDR3 coding DNA: TGTGCCAGCAGTGAGGGGGGAGCCGCAAACACCATATATTTT. Its protein is CASSEGGAANTIYF.